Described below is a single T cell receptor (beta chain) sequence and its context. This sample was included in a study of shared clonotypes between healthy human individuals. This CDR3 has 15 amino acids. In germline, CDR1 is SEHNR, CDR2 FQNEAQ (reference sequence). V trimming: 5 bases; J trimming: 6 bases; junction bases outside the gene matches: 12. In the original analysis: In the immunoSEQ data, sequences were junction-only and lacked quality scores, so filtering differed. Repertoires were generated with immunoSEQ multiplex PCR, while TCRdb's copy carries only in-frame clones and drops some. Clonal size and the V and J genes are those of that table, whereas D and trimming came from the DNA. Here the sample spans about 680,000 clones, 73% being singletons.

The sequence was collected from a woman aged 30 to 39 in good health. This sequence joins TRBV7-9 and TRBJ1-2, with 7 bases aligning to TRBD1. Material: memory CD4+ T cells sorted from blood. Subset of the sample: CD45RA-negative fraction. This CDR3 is CASSRSTGSYDGYTF. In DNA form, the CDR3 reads TGTGCCAGCAGCCGCTCGACAGGGTCTTACGATGGCTACACCTTC. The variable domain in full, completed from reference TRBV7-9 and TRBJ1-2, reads DTGVSQNPRHKITKRGQNVTFRCDPISEHNRLYWYRQTLGQGPEFLTYFQNEAQLEKSRLLSDRFSAERPKGSFSTLEIQRTEQGDSAMYLCASSRSTGSYDGYTFGSGTRLTVV.